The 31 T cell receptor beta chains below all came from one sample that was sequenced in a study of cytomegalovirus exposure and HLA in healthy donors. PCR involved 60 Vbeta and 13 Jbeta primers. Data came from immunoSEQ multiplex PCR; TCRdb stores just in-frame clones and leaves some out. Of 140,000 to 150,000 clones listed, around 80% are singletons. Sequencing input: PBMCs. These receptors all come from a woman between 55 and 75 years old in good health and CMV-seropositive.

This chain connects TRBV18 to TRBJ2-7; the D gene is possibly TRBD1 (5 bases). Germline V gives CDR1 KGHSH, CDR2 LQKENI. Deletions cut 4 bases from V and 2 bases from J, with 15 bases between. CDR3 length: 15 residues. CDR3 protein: CASSRVRGATYEQYF. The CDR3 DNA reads TGTGCCAGCTCACGAGTTAGGGGCGCAACCTACGAGCAGTACTTC.

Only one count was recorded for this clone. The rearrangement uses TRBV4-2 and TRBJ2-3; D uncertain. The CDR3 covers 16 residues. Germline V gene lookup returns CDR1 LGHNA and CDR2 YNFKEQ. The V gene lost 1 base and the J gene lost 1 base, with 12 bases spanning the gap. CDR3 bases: TGTGCCAGCAGCCAAGGTTCTAGGAGTCGCACAGATACGCAGTATTTT. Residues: CASSQGSRSRTDTQYF.

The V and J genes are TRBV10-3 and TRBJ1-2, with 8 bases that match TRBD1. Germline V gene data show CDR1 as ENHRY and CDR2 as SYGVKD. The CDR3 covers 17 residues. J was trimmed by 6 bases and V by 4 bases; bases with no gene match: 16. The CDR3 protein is CAISGPQAGAGGNGYTF. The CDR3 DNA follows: TGTGCCATCAGTGGCCCCCAGGCGGGGGCAGGGGGCAATGGCTACACCTTC.

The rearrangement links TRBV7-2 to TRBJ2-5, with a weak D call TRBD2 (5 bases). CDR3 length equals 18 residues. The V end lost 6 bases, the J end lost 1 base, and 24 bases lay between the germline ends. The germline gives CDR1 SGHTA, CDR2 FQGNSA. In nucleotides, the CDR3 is TGTGCCAGCAGAAGGAGGCCCACTTTAAATGCTCCCCAAGAGACCCAGTACTTC. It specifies CASRRRPTLNAPQETQYF.

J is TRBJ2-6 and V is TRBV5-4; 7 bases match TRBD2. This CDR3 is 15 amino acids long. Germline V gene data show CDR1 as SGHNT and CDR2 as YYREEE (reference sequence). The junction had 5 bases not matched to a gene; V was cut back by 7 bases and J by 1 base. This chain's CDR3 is CASHGLVSGANVLTF. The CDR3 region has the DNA TGTGCCAGCCACGGACTAGTGTCTGGGGCCAACGTCCTGACTTTC.

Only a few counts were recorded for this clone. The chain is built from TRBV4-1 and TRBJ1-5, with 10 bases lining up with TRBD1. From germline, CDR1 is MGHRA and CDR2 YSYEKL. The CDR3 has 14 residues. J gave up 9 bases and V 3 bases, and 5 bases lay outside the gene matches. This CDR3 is CASSQDRGRGPQHF. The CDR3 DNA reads TGCGCCAGCAGCCAGGACAGGGGGAGAGGGCCCCAGCATTTT.

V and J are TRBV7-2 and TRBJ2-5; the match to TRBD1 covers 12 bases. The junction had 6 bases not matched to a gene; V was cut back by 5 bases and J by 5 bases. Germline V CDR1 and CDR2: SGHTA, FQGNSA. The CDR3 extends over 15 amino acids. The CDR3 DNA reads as TGTGCCAGCAGCCCAGGGACAGGGGGCGACGAGACCCAGTACTTC. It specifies CASSPGTGGDETQYF.

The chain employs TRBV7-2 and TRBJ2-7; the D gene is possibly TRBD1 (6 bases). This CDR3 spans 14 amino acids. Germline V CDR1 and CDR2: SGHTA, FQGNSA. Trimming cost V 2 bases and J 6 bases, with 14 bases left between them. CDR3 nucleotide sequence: TGTGCCAGCAGCTTATCCACGACAGGTCTCGAGCAGTACTTC. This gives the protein CASSLSTTGLEQYF.

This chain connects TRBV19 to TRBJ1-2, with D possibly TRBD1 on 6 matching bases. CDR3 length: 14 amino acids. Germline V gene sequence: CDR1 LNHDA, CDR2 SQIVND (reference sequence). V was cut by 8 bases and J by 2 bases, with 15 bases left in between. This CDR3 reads CASGRGGGNYGYTF. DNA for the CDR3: TGTGCCAGTGGCAGGGGCGGAGGCAACTATGGCTACACCTTC.

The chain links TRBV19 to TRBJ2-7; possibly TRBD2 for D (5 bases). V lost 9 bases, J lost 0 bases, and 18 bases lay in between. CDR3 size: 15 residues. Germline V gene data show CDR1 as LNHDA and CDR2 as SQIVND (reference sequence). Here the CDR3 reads CASRLREGNSYEQYF. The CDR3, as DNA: TGTGCCAGCCGATTGAGGGAAGGGAACTCCTACGAGCAGTACTTC.

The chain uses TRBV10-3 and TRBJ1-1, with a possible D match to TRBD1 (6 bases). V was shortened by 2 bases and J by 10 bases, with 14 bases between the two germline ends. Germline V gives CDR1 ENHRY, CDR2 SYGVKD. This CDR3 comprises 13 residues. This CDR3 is CAISEGARGRAFF. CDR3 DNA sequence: TGTGCCATCAGTGAGGGGGCCAGGGGAAGAGCTTTCTTT.

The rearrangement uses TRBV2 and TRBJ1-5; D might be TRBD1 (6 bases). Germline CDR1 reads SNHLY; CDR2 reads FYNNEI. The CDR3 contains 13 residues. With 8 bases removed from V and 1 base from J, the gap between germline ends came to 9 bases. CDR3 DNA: TGTGCCAGCCAAGACAGGAGCAATCAGCCCCAGCATTTT. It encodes CASQDRSNQPQHF.

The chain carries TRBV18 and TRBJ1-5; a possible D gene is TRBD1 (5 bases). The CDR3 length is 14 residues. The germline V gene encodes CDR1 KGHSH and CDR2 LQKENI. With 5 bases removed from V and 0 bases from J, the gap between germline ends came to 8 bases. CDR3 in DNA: TGTGCCAGCTCAGGGGCAGTTAGCAATCAGCCCCAGCATTTT. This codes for CASSGAVSNQPQHF. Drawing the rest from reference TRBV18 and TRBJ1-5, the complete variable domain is NAGVMQNPRHLVRRRGQEARLRCSPMKGHSHVYWYRQLPEEGLKFMVYLQKENIIDESGMPKERFSAEFPKEGPSILRIQQVVRGDSAAYFCASSGAVSNQPQHFGDGTRLSIL.

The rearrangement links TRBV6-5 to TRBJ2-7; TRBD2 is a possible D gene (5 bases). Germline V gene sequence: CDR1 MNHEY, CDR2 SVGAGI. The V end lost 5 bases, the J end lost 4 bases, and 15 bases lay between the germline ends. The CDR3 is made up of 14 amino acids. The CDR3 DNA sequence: TGTGCCAGCAGTCTGACGGAGGTACTGTACGAGCAGTACTTC. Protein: CASSLTEVLYEQYF.

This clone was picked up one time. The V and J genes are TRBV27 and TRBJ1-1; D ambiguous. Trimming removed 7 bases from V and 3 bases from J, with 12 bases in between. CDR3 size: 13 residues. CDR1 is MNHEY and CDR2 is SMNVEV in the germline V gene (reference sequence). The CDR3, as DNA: TGTGCCAGCATTAATCAGGCAGACACTGAAGCTTTCTTT. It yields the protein CASINQADTEAFF.

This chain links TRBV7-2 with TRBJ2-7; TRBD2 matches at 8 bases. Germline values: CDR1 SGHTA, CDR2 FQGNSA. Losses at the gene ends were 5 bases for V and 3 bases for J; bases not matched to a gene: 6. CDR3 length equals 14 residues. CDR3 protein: CASSRSGGSYEQYF. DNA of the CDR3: TGTGCCAGCAGCCGCAGCGGGGGAAGCTACGAGCAGTACTTC.

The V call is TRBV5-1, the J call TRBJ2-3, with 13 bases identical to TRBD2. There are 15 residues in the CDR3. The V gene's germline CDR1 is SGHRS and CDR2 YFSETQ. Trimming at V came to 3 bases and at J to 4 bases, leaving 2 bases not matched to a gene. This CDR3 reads CASSWTSGGADTQYF. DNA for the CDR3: TGCGCCAGCAGCTGGACTAGCGGGGGAGCAGATACGCAGTATTTT. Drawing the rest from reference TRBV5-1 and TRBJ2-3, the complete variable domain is KAGVTQTPRYLIKTRGQQVTLSCSPISGHRSVSWYQQTPGQGLQFLFEYFSETQRNKGNFPGRFSGRQFSNSRSEMNVSTLELGDSALYLCASSWTSGGADTQYFGPGTRLTVL.

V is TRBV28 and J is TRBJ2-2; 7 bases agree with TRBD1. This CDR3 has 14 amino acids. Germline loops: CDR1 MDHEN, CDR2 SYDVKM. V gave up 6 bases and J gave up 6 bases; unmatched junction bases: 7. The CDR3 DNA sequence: TGTGCCAGCAGACCCGGACAGGTCCCCGGGGAGCTGTTTTTT. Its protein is CASRPGQVPGELFF.

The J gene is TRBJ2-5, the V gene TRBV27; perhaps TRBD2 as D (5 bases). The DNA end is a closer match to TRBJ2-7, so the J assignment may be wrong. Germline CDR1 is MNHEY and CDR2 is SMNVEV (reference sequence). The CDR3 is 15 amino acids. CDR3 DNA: TGTGCCAGCAGTTTAAGGGTCGGGGACTCCTACGAGCAGTACTTC. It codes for CASSLRVGDSYEQYF.

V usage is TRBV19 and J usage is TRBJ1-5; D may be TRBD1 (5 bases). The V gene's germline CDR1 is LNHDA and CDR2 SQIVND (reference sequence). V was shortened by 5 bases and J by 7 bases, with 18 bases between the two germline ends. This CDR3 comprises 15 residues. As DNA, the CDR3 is TGTGCCAGTAGTTCCCTTCAGGGTTCTTGGCAGCCCCAGCATTTT. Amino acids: CASSSLQGSWQPQHF.

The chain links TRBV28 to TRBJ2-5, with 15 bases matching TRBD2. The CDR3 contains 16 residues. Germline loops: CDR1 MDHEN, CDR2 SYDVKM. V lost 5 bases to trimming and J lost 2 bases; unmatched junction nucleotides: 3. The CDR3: CASSPGLAGGQETQYF. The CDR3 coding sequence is TGTGCCAGCAGTCCAGGACTAGCGGGAGGGCAAGAGACCCAGTACTTC.

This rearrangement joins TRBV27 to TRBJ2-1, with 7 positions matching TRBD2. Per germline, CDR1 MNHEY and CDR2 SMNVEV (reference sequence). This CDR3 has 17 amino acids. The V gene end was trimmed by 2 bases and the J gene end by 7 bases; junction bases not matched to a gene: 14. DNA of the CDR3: TGTGCCAGCAGTTTAATACCTAGGGCGGGAGCTCAAAATGAGCAGTTCTTC. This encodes CASSLIPRAGAQNEQFF.

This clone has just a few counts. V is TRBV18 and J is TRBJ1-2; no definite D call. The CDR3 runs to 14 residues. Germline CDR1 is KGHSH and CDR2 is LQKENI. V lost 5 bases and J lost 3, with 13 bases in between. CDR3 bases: TGTGCCAGCTCAGAAAGAGGTATCGACTATGGCTACACCTTC. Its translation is CASSERGIDYGYTF.

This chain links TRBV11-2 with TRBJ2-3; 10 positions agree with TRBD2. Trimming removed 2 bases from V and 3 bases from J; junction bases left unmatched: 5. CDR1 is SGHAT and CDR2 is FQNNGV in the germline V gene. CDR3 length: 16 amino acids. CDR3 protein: CASSLRAGGPTDTQYF. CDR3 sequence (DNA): TGTGCCAGCAGCTTACGAGCGGGAGGGCCTACAGATACGCAGTATTTT.

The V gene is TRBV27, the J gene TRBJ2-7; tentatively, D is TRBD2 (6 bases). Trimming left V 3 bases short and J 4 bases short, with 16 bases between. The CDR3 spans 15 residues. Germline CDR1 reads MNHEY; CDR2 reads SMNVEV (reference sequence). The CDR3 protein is CASSLKWGRTYEQYF. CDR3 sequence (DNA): TGTGCCAGCAGTTTGAAGTGGGGGAGGACTTACGAGCAGTACTTC.

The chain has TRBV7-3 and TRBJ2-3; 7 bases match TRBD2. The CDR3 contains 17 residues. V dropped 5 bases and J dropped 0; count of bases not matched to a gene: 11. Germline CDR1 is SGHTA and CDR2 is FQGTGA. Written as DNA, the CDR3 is TGTGCCAGCAGCCCCCCGGGAGCGGGGTCTAGCACAGATACGCAGTATTTT. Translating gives CASSPPGAGSSTDTQYF.

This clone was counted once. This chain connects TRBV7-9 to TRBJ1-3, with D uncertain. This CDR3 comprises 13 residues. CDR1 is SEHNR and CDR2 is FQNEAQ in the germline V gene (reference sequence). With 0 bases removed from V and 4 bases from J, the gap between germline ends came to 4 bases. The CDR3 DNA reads TGTGCCAGCAGCTTAGCCGAGGGAAACACCATATATTTT. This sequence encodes CASSLAEGNTIYF.

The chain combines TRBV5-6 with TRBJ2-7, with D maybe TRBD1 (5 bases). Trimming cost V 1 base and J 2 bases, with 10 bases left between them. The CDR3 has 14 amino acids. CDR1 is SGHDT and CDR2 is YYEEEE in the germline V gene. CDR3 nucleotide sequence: TGTGCCAGCAGCTTGAAGGACATAGCCTACGAGCAGTACTTC. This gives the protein CASSLKDIAYEQYF.

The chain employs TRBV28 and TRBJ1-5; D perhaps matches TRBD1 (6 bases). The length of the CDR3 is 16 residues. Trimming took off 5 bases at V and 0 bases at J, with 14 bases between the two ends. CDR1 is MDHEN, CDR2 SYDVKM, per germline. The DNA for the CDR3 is TGTGCCAGCAGTAAGGGGGGGACACTTAGCAATCAGCCCCAGCATTTT. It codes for CASSKGGTLSNQPQHF.

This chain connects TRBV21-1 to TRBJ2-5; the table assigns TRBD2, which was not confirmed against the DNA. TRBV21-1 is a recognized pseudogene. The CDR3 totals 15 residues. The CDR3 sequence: CASRSPGGGQETQYF. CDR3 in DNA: TGTGCCAGCAGATCCCCTGGGGGGGGTCAAGAGACCCAGTACTTC.

Here the CDR3 DNA reads TGTGCCAGCAATGAACAGGGTACTAACTATGGCTACACCTTC. Protein product: CASNEQGTNYGYTF. This chain links TRBV28 with TRBJ1-2; weak D call: TRBD1 (6 bases). CDR3 size: 14 residues. V was pared by 7 bases and J by 0 bases, with 12 bases between. Germline V gives CDR1 MDHEN, CDR2 SYDVKM.